Given below is one T cell receptor (beta chain) in context. Its target is not known. Researchers ran the PCR with 60 Vbeta and 13 Jbeta primers. Sequencing used immunoSEQ multiplex PCR; TCRdb keeps in-frame clones, though not all of them. Across roughly 150,000 clones, the top ten clones capture 1.5% to 2% of the sample. These data belong to a study of cytomegalovirus exposure and HLA in healthy donors. Study-level background: An early data release held around 80 million unique TCRs from HLA-typed donors.

General study results and limits: Most TCR sequences were seen very rarely across donors, but some public TCRs occurred in many. The study dropped some indistinguishable V segments, TRBV6-2 and TRBV6-3 among them. Within an earlier analysis, most TCR beta V segments proved productive either about 90% or about 30% of the time.

The CDR3 contains 18 residues. The V gene lost 3 bases and the J gene lost 4 bases, with 23 bases spanning the gap. Germline V lookup: CDR1 MDHEN, CDR2 SYDVKM. The sequenced material came from PBMCs. The receptor's source is a woman aged 50 to 65 in good health and CMV-seronegative. The gene calls are TRBV28 and TRBJ2-3; D remains unclear. The DNA for the CDR3 is TGTGCCAGCAGTTTTGCCCCCGATAAGGCGGAGTTGGCAGATACGCAGTATTTT. Translation: CASSFAPDKAELADTQYF.